In its sample, the clone carrying this T cell receptor (beta chain) was seen once. The antigen remains undetermined. This entry belongs to a study of shared clonotypes between healthy human individuals. In the study overall: For every donor, three CD4 naive, three CD4 memory, two CD8 naive and one CD8 memory plates were used. Overall study findings and caveats: It was the non-shared clonotypes that had lower generation probabilities than clonotypes shared by all four donors. Researchers sampled blood only, noting tissue repertoires likely differ.

Unmatched junction bases numbered 8, after V lost 2 bases and J lost 6 bases. The CDR3 consists of 16 residues. The germline V gene encodes CDR1 SGHVS and CDR2 FQNEAQ. Donors were Caucasian adults residing in Nashville, Tennessee, USA. Profiled with immunoSEQ multiplex PCR; TCRdb holds only in-frame clones, not every one. The table has around 980,000 clones, around 78% seen once. J is TRBJ2-1 and V is TRBV7-8; 9 nucleotides match TRBD1. The specimen sequenced was memory CD4+ T cells from PBMCs. Subset of the sample: CD45RA-negative fraction. The receptor was derived from a young man in good health. Some clones in this sample may be carry-over from other donors' samples. In DNA form, the CDR3 reads TGTGCCAGCAGCTTAAAAGGTTTGACAGGGGGCAATGAGCAGTTCTTC. Translating gives CASSLKGLTGGNEQFF.